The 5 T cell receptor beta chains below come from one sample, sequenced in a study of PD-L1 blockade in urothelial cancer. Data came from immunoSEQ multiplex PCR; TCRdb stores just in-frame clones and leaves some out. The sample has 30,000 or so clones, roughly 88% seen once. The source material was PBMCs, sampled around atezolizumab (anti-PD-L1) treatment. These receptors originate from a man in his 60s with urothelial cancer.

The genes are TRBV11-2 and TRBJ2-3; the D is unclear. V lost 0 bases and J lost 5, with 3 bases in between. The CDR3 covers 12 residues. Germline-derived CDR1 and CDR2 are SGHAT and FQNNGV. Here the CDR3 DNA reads TGTGCCAGCAGCTTAGAGCGAGATACGCAGTATTTT. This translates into CASSLERDTQYF.

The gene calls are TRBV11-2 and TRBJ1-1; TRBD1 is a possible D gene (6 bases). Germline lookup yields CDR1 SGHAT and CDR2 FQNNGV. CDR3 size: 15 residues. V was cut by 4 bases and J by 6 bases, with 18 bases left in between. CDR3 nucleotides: TGTGCCAGCAGCTCGAAAGACAGGCGTTTACCTGAAGCTTTCTTT. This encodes CASSSKDRRLPEAFF.

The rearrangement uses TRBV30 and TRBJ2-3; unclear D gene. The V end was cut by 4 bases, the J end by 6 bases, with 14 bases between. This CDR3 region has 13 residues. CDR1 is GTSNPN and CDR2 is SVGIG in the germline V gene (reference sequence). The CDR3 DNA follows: TGTGCCTGGAAATATGAGTTGGTCGATACGCAGTATTTT. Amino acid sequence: CAWKYELVDTQYF. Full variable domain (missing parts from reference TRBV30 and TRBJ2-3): SQTIHQWPATLVQPVGSPLSLECTVEGTSNPNLYWYRQAAGRGLQLLFYSVGIGQISSEVPQNLSASRPQDRQFILSSKKLLLSDSGFYLCAWKYELVDTQYFGPGTRLTVL.

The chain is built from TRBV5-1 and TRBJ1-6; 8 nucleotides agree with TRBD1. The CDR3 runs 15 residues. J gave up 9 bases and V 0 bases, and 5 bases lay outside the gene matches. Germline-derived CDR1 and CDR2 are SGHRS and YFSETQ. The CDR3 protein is CASSLAPGGSSPLHF. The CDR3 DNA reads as TGCGCCAGCAGCTTGGCCCCAGGGGGCAGTTCACCCCTCCACTTT.

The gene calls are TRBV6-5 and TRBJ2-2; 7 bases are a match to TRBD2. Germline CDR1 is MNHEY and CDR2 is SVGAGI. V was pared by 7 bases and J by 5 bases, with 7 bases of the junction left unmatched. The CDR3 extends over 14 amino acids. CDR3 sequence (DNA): TGTGCCAGCAAGGGGAGCGGGGTGACCGGGGAGCTGTTTTTT. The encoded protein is CASKGSGVTGELFF.